These T cell receptor beta chains were read from a single sample in a study of T-cell reconstitution after alpha-beta-depleted transplantation in children. TCRdb re-called the PCR reads through MiXCR, storing one row per CDR3 protein. The table has some 590,000 distinct CDR3 sequences, 10% seen once. Sequences were derived from PBMCs from the stem cell graft donor, sampled from the stem cell graft. Receptors were obtained from a human donor who donated a stem cell graft to a child with acute myeloid leukemia. Both conserved end residues are part of each CDR3. A D gene is named only where the DNA matches it firmly. Clone sizes are given selectively: once, few, many, or a class where the clone is expanded.

V	size	D	J	DNA	CDR3
TRBV6-5	many	.	TRBJ2-4	TGTGCCAGCAGTTGGAGGGCTCGGCTCCCCGCAGAAAACATTCAGTACTTC	CASSWRARLPAENIQYF
TRBV7-2	few	.	TRBJ2-7	TGTGCCAGCAGCTTAGATGACCGAGAGCAGTACTTC	CASSLDDREQYF
TRBV7-9	.	TRBD2	TRBJ2-7	TGTGCCAGCAGACGGACTAGCGGGAGCTCCTACGAGCAGTACTTC	CASRRTSGSSYEQYF
TRBV6-5	few	TRBD2	TRBJ2-2	TGTGCCAGCAGTTACAGCCTAGCGGGAGCCAACACCGGGGAGCTGTTTTTT	CASSYSLAGANTGELFF
TRBV20-1	many	.	TRBJ1-2	TGCAGTGCTAGAGATTCCGCGACGGGGGCTTTTTCTGGCTACACCTTC	CSARDSATGAFSGYTF
TRBV20-1	.	.	TRBJ1-3	TGCAGTGCTAGAGATCACGCAGGGGCAAAAAACACCATATATTTT	CSARDHAGAKNTIYF
TRBV30	few	.	TRBJ2-7	TGTGCCTTCCGGGACCCCATCGAGCAGTACTTC	CAFRDPIEQYF
TRBV12-3/TRBV12-4	.	.	TRBJ2-7	TGTGCCAGCAGTTTCGGCCCCCCCGACAGGAACTCCTACGAGCAGTACTTC	CASSFGPPDRNSYEQYF
TRBV6-2/TRBV6-3	many	.	TRBJ2-4	TGTGCCAGCAGACCGCATGTAGCCAAAAACATTCAGTACTTC	CASRPHVAKNIQYF
TRBV4-2	many	TRBD2	TRBJ2-3	TGTGCCAGCAGCCAACAACTAGCGGGAGGCCCAGATACGCAGTATTTT	CASSQQLAGGPDTQYF
TRBV28	.	.	TRBJ1-2	TGTGCCAGCTCCCTCCTGGGGGGCACGGGCTACACCTTC	CASSLLGGTGYTF